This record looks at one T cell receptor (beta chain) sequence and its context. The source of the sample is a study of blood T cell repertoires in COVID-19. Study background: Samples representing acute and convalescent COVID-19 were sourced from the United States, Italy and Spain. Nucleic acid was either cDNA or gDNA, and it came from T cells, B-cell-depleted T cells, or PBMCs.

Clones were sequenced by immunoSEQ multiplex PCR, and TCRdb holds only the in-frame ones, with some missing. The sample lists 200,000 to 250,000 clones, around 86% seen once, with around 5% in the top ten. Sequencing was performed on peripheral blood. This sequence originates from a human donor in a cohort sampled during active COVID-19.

The CDR3 DNA reads as TGTGCCAGCAGTGCCCATCAGGGTAATAACTATGGCTACACCTTC. Translating it yields CASSAHQGNNYGYTF. V usage is TRBV6-2 or TRBV6-3 and J usage is TRBJ1-2; D is possibly TRBD1 (5 bases). Per germline, CDR1 MNHEY and CDR2 SVGEGT. CDR3 length: 15 amino acids. V shed 5 bases and J shed 1 base, with 14 bases lying between them.